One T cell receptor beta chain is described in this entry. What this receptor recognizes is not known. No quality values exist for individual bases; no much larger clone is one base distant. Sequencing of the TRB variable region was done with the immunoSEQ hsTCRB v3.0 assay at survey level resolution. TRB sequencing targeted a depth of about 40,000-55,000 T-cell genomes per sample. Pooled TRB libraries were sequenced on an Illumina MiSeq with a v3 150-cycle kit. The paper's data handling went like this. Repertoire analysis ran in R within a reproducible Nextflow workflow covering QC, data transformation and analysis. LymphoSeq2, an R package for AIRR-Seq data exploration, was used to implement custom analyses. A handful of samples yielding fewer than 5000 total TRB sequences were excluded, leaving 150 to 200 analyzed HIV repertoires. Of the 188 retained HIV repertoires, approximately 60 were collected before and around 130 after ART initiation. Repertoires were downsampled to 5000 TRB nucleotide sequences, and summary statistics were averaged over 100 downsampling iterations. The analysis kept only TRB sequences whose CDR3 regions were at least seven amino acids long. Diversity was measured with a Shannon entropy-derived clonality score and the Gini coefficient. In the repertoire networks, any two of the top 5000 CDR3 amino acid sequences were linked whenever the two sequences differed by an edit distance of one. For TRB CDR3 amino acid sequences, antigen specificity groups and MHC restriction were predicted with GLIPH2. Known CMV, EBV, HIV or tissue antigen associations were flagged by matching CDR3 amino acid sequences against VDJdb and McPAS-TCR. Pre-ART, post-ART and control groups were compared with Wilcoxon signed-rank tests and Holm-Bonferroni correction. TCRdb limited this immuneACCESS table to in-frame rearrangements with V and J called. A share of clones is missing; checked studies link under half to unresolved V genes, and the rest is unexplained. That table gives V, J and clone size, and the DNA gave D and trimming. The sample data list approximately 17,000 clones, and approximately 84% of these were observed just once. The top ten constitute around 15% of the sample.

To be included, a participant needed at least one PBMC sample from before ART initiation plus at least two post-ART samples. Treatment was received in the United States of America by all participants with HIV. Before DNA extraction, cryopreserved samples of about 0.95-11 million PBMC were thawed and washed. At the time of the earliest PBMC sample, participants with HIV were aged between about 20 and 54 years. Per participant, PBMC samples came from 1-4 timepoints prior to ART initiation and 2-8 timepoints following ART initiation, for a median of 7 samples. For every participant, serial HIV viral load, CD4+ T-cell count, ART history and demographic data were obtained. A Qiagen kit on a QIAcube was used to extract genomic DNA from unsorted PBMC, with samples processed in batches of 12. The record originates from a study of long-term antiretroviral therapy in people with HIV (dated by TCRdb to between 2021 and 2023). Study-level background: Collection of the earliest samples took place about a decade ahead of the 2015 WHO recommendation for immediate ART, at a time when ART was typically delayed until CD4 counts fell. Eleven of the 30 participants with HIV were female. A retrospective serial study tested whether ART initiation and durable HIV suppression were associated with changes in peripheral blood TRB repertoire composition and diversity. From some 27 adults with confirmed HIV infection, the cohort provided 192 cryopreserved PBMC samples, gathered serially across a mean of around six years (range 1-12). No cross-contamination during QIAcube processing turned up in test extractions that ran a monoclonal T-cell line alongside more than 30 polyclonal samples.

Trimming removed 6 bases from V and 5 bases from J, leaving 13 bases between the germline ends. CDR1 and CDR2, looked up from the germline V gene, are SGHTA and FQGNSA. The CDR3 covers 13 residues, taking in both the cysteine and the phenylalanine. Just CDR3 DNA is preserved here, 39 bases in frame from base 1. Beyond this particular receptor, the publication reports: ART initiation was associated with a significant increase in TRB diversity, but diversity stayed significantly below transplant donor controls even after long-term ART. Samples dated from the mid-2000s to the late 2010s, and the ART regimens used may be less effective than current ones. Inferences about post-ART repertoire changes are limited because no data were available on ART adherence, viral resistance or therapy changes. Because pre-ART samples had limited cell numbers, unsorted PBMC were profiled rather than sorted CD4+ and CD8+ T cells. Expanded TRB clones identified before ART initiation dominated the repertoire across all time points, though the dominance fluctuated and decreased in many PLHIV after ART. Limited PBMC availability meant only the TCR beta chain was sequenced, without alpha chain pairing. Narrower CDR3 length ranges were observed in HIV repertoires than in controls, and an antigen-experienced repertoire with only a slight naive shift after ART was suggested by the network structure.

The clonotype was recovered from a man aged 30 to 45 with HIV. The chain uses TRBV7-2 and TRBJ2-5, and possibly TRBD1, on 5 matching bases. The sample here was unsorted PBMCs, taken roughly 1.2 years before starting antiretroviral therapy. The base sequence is TGTGCCAGCAGTCCAGGGCCGGAGGAGACCCAGTACTTC. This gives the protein CASSPGPEETQYF.